The 24 T cell receptor beta chains given below trace back to one sample, sequenced in a study of blood T cell repertoires in COVID-19. Libraries were prepared by immunoSEQ multiplex PCR; TCRdb keeps only in-frame clonotypes and omits some of them. The top ten hold almost 9.5% of the sample, which has fewer than 350,000 clones, nearly 90% seen once. The source material was peripheral blood. These receptors were taken from a man aged 18 to 29 with active or convalescent COVID-19.

A single count supports this clone. This chain uses TRBV7-8 with TRBJ1-4; TRBD1 aligns across 8 bases. V shed 2 bases, J shed 8 bases, and the junction held 7 bases outside the gene matches. This CDR3 has 15 amino acids. Germline V gene lookup returns CDR1 SGHVS and CDR2 FQNEAQ. CDR3 DNA: TGTGCCAGCAGCTTATATTCAGGGGGCGGAGAAAAACTGTTTTTT. This gives the protein CASSLYSGGGEKLFF.

The chain couples TRBV6-2 or TRBV6-3 to TRBJ1-2; 7 bases line up with TRBD1. The CDR3 is made up of 15 amino acids. Germline CDR1 and CDR2: MNHEY and SVGEGT. Unmatched junction bases numbered 5, after V lost 2 bases and J lost 2 bases. CDR3 DNA: TGTGCCAGCAGTTACCCATTACAGGGGAACTATGGCTACACCTTC. Its protein is CASSYPLQGNYGYTF.

This CDR3 reads CASSEVGGYEQYF. The DNA for the CDR3 is TGTGCCAGCAGTGAAGTTGGGGGGTACGAGCAGTACTTC. V and J are TRBV2 and TRBJ2-7, with D possibly being TRBD2 (6 bases). Germline V gene lookup returns CDR1 SNHLY and CDR2 FYNNEI. V was cut by 1 base and J by 4 bases, with 8 bases left in between. The CDR3 runs 13 residues.

This clone was seen only once. At the DNA level, this CDR3 is encoded by other sequences in the same sample as well. The V gene is TRBV3-1 (or the pseudogene TRBV3-2), the J gene TRBJ2-6; D gene unclear. CDR3 size: 15 residues. Germline lookup yields CDR1 LGHDT and CDR2 YNNKEL (reference sequence). V was shortened by 1 base and J by 0 bases, with 4 bases between the two germline ends. CDR3 in amino acids: CASSQASSGANVLTF. CDR3 nucleotide sequence: TGTGCCAGCAGCCAAGCGAGCTCTGGGGCCAACGTCCTGACTTTC.

CDR3 bases: TGTGCCAGCAGTTACCCTTGGGACAGGGGGCGGTACAATGAGCAGTTCTTC. The encoded protein is CASSYPWDRGRYNEQFF. This chain joins TRBV6-2 or TRBV6-3 and TRBJ2-1, with TRBD1 matching 12 bases. Germline V gene data show CDR1 as MNHEY and CDR2 as SVGEGT. This CDR3 has 17 amino acids. V was clipped by 2 bases and J by 4 bases; unmatched bases: 6.

This clone has only one observation. This chain links TRBV29-1 with TRBJ1-1; 7 bases line up with TRBD1. The CDR3 loop spans 13 amino acids. Germline lookup yields CDR1 SQVTM and CDR2 ANQGSEA. With 4 bases clipped from V and 1 base from J, the junction kept 3 bases outside the gene matches. The CDR3 reads CSVVEGANTEAFF. CDR3 DNA sequence: TGCAGCGTTGTGGAGGGGGCGAACACTGAAGCTTTCTTT.

The rearrangement uses TRBV6-5 and TRBJ2-7; the match to TRBD1 covers 11 bases. CDR3 length: 14 amino acids. V lost 6 bases, J lost 10 bases, and 11 bases stayed unmatched. Germline V CDR1 and CDR2: MNHEY, SVGAGI. The DNA for the CDR3 is TGTGCCAGCAGAGAGGGGACAGGGGGTATGGGACAGTACTTC. It specifies CASREGTGGMGQYF.

The CDR3 DNA sequence: TGTGCCATCAGTGTGATTAGCGGAAACACCGGGGAGCTGTTTTTT. It translates to CAISVISGNTGELFF. The J gene is TRBJ2-2, the V gene TRBV10-3; possible D gene TRBD2, 6 bases. Between the trimmed V and J ends, which lost 4 bases and 2 bases, there was a span of 11 bases. This CDR3 spans 15 amino acids. The germline CDR1 and CDR2 sequences are ENHRY and SYGVKD.

The genes are TRBV27 and TRBJ1-5, with unresolved D. Per germline, CDR1 MNHEY and CDR2 SMNVEV (reference sequence). Trimming cost V 3 bases and J 6 bases, with 6 bases left between them. This CDR3 has 12 residues. CDR3 protein: CASSFVGQPQHF. In nucleotides, the CDR3 is TGTGCCAGCAGTTTCGTCGGTCAGCCCCAGCATTTT.

The rearrangement uses TRBV21-1 and TRBJ1-5; the table calls TRBD1, which could not be checked here. TRBV21-1 corresponds to a pseudogene. The CDR3 length is 17 residues. The CDR3 spells CASTINGADGGNQPQHF. The CDR3 DNA follows: TGTGCCAGCACCATCAATGGGGCAGATGGAGGCAATCAGCCCCAGCATTTT.

CDR3 sequence reads: CASRSPGGRTDTQYF. For the CDR3, the DNA is TGTGCCAGCAGGTCTCCGGGGGGCCGCACAGATACGCAGTATTTT. The V call is TRBV5-4, the J call TRBJ2-3, with a tentative D call TRBD2 (7 bases). Between the trimmed V and J ends, which lost 5 bases and 1 base, there was a span of 14 bases. Germline V gene sequence: CDR1 SGHNT, CDR2 YYREEE (reference sequence). The CDR3 extends over 15 amino acids.

The chain is built from TRBV25-1 and TRBJ2-2; no reliable D call. The length of the CDR3 is 16 residues. V was pared by 4 bases and J by 5 bases, with 17 bases between. Germline loops: CDR1 MGHDK, CDR2 SYGVNS. The CDR3 sequence is CASSGTDGRRTGELFF. CDR3 DNA: TGTGCCAGCAGTGGAACTGACGGTCGGCGGACCGGGGAGCTGTTTTTT.

This sequence joins TRBV29-1 and TRBJ1-2; no firm D call. V gave up 6 bases and J gave up 0 bases, with 11 bases separating them. This CDR3 region has 13 residues. Germline V gene sequence: CDR1 SQVTM, CDR2 ANQGSEA. As DNA, the CDR3 is TGCAGCGTCCCGATAGAAGCTAACTATGGCTACACCTTC. Its protein product is CSVPIEANYGYTF.

V and J are TRBV14 and TRBJ1-2; D unresolved. Germline V lookup: CDR1 SGHDN, CDR2 FVKESK. Trimming cost V 0 bases and J 0 bases, with 5 bases left between them. This CDR3 contains 14 residues. The CDR3 sequence: CASSQDTANYGYTF. The CDR3 nucleotides are TGTGCCAGCAGCCAAGATACTGCTAACTATGGCTACACCTTC. Full variable domain (missing parts from reference TRBV14 and TRBJ1-2): EAGVTQFPSHSVIEKGQTVTLRCDPISGHDNLYWYRRVMGKEIKFLLHFVKESKQDESGMPNNRFLAERTGGTYSTLKVQPAELEDSGVYFCASSQDTANYGYTFGSGTRLTVV.

This rearrangement joins TRBV3-1 (or the pseudogene TRBV3-2) to TRBJ2-1, with TRBD1 as a possible D gene (6 bases). This CDR3 has 13 residues. Germline values: CDR1 LGHDT, CDR2 YNNKEL (reference sequence). Trimming stripped 6 bases from V and 6 bases from J, with 12 bases between. This CDR3 is CASRQGRSNEQFF. CDR3 coding DNA: TGTGCCAGCAGACAGGGACGGAGCAATGAGCAGTTCTTC.

This clone was seen only a few times. The rearrangement links TRBV5-4 to TRBJ1-2; 9 nucleotides agree with TRBD1. The CDR3 has 15 amino acids. The ends lost 3 bases at V and 2 bases at J; junction bases unmatched: 5. CDR1 and CDR2 (germline): SGHNT, YYREEE (reference sequence). The CDR3 is CASSSRDRENYGYTF. In DNA form, the CDR3 reads TGTGCCAGCAGCTCCCGGGACAGGGAGAACTATGGCTACACCTTC.

The J gene is TRBJ2-5, the V gene TRBV10-2; TRBD2 aligns across 9 bases. The CDR3 is 15 amino acids. The junction had 3 bases not matched to a gene; V was cut back by 3 bases and J by 1 base. CDR1 and CDR2 from the germline V gene are WSHSY and SAAADI. The CDR3: CASSEPAGGQETQYF. The CDR3 bases are TGCGCCAGCAGTGAACCAGCGGGGGGCCAAGAGACCCAGTACTTC.

This chain uses TRBV5-1 with TRBJ2-3; TRBD1 might be the D (6 bases). V lost 4 bases, J lost 6 bases, and 15 bases lay in between. This CDR3 region has 14 residues. Germline V gene data show CDR1 as SGHRS and CDR2 as YFSETQ. CDR3 amino acids: CASSRGPGVDTQYF. The CDR3 region has the DNA TGCGCCAGCAGCCGTGGGCCAGGGGTTGATACGCAGTATTTT.

This clone has only one observation. CDR3 residues: CASSYSLRTPWEQFF. The CDR3 region has the DNA TGTGCCAGCAGTTACTCACTACGGACACCTTGGGAGCAGTTCTTC. This sequence joins TRBV6-2 or TRBV6-3 and TRBJ2-1; tentatively, D is TRBD1 (5 bases). The CDR3 is 15 amino acids. CDR1 is MNHEY and CDR2 is SVGEGT in the germline V gene. V was pared by 0 bases and J by 10 bases, with 16 bases between.

This chain joins TRBV2 and TRBJ1-1; 8 nucleotides line up with TRBD1. V lost 10 bases, J lost 7 bases, and 11 bases stayed unmatched. This CDR3 is built from 13 residues. The V gene's germline CDR1 is SNHLY and CDR2 FYNNEI. The CDR3 sequence: CATLSTGDYEAFF. CDR3 coding DNA: TGTGCCACCCTCTCGACAGGGGACTATGAAGCTTTCTTT.

V is TRBV6-2 or TRBV6-3 and J is TRBJ2-1, with D perhaps TRBD1 (5 bases). Trimming removed 4 bases at V and 7 bases at J, with 14 bases between. The length of the CDR3 is 14 residues. The germline V gene has CDR1 MNHEY and CDR2 SVGEGT. The CDR3 DNA is TGTGCCAGCAGTTCAACCCAGGGTTTTAATGAGCAGTTCTTC. This sequence encodes CASSSTQGFNEQFF.

V usage is TRBV6-1 and J usage is TRBJ1-2; 12 bases are shared with TRBD1. Trimming removed 4 bases from V and 4 bases from J; junction bases left unmatched: 10. This CDR3 spans 17 amino acids. CDR1 is MNHNS, CDR2 SASEGT, per germline. DNA of the CDR3: TGTGCCAGCAGTGCCCGACCAGGGACAGGGGGCTCCTATGGCTACACCTTC. Its translation is CASSARPGTGGSYGYTF.

The rearrangement joins TRBV6-5 to TRBJ2-1; 7 bases are a match to TRBD1. In germline, CDR1 is MNHEY, CDR2 SVGAGI. Trimming took 0 bases from V and 5 from J; bases not matched to a gene: 4. The CDR3 has 15 amino acids. The CDR3: CASSYSPTGNNEQFF. Written as DNA, the CDR3 is TGTGCCAGCAGTTACTCGCCGACAGGGAACAATGAGCAGTTCTTC.

The gene calls are TRBV19 and TRBJ1-2; 8 bases are shared with TRBD1. CDR1 LNHDA and CDR2 SQIVND come from the germline V gene (reference sequence). With 4 bases clipped from V and 4 bases from J, the junction kept 14 bases outside the gene matches. CDR3 size: 17 residues. CDR3 amino acids: CASSTLTGEFVAYGYTF. CDR3 coding DNA: TGTGCCAGTAGTACCCTGACAGGGGAATTTGTGGCCTATGGCTACACCTTC.